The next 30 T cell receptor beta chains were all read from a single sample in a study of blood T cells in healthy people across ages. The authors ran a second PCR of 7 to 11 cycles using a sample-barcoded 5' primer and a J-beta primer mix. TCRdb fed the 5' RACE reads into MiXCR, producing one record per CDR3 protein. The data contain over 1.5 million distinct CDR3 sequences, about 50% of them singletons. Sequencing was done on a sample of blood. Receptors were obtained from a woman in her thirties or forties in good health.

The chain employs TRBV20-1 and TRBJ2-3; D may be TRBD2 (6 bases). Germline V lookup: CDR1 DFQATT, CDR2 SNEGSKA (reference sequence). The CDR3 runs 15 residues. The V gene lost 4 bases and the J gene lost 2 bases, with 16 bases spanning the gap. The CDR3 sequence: CSAITREKFTDTQYF. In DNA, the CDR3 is TGCAGTGCTATAACCCGGGAGAAGTTCACAGATACGCAGTATTTT.

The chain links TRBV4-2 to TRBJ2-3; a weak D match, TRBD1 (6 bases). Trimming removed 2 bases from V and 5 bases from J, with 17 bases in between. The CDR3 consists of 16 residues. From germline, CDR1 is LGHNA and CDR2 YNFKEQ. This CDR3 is CASSQRGVGALDTQYF. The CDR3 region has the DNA TGTGCCAGCAGCCAACGCGGAGTGGGGGCGCTAGATACGCAGTATTTT.

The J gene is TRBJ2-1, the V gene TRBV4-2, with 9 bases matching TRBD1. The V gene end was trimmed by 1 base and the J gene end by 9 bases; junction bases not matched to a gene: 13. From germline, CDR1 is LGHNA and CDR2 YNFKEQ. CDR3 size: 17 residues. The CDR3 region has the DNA TGTGCCAGCAGCCAAGCTCCTCTGGGACAGGGACCTGGTGAGCAGTTCTTC. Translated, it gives CASSQAPLGQGPGEQFF.

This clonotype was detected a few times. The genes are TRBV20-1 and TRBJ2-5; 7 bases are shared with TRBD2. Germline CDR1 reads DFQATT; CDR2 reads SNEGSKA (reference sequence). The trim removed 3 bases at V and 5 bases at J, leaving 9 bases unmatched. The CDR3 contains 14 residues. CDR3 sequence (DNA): TGCAGTGCTAGGGGAGGGGTCCTGGGGGAGACCCAGTACTTC. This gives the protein CSARGGVLGETQYF.

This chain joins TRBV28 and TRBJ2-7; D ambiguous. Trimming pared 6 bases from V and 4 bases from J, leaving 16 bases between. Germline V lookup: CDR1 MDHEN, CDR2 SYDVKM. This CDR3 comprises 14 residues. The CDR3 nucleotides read TGTGCCAGCAGCCCGGTAGAGTTGGGGTACGAGCAGTACTTC. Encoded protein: CASSPVELGYEQYF.

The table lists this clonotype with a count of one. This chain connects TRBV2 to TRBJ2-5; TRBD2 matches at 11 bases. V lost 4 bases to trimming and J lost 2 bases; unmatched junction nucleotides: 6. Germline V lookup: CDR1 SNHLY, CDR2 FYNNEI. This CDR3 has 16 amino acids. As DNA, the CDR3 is TGTGCCAGCAGTGGCTGGACTAGCGGGCCACAAGAGACCCAGTACTTC. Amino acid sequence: CASSGWTSGPQETQYF.

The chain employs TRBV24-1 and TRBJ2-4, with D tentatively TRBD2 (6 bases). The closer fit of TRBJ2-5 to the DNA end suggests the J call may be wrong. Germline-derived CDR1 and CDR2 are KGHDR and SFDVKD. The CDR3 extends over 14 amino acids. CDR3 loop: CATSQTSIGETQYF. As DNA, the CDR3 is TGTGCCACCAGTCAAACTAGCATAGGAGAGACCCAGTACTTC.

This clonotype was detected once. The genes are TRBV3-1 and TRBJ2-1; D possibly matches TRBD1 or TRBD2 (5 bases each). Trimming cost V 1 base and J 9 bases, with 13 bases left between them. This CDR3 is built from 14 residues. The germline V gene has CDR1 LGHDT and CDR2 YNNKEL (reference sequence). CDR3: CASSQVASRVEQFF. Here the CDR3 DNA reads TGTGCCAGCAGCCAAGTCGCTAGCAGGGTTGAGCAGTTCTTC.

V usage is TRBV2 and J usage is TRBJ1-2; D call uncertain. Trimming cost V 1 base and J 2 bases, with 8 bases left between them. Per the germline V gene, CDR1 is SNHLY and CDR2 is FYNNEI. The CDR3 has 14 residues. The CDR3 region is CASSEGTRNYGYTF. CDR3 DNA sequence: TGTGCCAGCAGTGAAGGGACCCGAAACTATGGCTACACCTTC.

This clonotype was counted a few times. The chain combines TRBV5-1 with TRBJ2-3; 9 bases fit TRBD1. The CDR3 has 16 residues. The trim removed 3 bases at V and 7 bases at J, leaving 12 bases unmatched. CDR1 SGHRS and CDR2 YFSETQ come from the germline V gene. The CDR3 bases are TGCGCCAGCAGCTCCACAGGGGGCGCTGTGAGGAATACGCAGTATTTT. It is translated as CASSSTGGAVRNTQYF.

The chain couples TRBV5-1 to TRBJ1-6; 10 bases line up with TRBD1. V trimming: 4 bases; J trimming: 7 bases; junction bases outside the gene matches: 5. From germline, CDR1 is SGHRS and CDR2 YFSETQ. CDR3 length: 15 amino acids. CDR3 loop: CASSPTGGWNSPLHF. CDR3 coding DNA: TGCGCCAGCAGCCCGACAGGGGGCTGGAATTCACCCCTCCACTTT.

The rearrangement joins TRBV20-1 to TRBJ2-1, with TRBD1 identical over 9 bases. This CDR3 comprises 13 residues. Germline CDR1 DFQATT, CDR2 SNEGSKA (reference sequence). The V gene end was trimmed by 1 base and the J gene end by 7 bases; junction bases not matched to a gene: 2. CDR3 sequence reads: CSARAGTGNEQFF. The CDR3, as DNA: TGCAGTGCTAGAGCAGGGACAGGGAATGAGCAGTTCTTC.

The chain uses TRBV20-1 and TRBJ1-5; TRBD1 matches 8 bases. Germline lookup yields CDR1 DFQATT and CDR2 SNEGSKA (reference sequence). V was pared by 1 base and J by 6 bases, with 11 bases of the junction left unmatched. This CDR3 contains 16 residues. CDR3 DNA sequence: TGCAGTGCTAGAGGGAAGGCAGGGGGCAGGAGTCAGCCCCAGCATTTT. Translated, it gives CSARGKAGGRSQPQHF.

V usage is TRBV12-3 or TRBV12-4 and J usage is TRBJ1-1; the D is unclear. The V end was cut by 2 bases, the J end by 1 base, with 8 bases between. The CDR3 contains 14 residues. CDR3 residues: CASSLLAKNTEAFF. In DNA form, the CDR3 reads TGTGCCAGCAGTTTACTCGCTAAGAACACTGAAGCTTTCTTT.

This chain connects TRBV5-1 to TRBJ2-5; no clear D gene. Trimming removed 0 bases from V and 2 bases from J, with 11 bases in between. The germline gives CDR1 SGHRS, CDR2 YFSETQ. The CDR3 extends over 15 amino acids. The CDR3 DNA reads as TGCGCCAGCAGCTTGGCCGCGGAAAGTCAAGAGACCCAGTACTTC. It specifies CASSLAAESQETQYF.

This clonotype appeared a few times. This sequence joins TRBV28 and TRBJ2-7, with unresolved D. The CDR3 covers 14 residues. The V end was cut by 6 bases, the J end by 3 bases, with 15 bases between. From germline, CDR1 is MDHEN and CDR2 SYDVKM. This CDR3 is CASRTGPTGYEQYF. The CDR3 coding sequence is TGTGCCAGCAGAACCGGTCCCACCGGCTACGAGCAGTACTTC.

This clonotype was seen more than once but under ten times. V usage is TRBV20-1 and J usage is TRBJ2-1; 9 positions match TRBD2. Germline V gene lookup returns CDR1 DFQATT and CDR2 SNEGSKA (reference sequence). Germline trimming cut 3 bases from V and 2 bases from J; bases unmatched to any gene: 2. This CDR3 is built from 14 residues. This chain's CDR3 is CSARRGGAYNEQFF. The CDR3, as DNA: TGCAGTGCTAGGCGCGGGGGGGCCTACAATGAGCAGTTCTTC.

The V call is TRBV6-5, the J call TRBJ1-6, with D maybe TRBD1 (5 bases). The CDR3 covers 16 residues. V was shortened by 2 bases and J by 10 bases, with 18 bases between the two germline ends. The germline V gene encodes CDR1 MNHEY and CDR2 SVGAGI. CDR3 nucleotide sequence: TGTGCCAGCAGTTACACCTGGGCAGGGCCGCGATCACCCCTCCACTTT. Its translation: CASSYTWAGPRSPLHF.

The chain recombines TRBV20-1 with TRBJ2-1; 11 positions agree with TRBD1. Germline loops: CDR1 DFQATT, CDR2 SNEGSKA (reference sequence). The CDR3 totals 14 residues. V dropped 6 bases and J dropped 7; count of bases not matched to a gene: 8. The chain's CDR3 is CSAPDRGRVNEQFF. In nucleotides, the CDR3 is TGCAGTGCCCCGGACAGGGGGCGCGTAAATGAGCAGTTCTTC.

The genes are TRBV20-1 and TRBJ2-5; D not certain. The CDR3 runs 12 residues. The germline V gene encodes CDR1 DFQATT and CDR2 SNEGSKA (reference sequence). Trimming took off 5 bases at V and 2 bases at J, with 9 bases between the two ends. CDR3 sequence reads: CSAQQEQETQYF. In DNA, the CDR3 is TGCAGTGCTCAGCAGGAACAAGAGACCCAGTACTTC.

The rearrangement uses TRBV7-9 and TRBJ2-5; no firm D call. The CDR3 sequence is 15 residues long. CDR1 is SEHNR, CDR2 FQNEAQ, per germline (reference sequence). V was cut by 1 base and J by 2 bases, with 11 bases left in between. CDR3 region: CASSLGRTDQETQYF. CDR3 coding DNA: TGTGCCAGCAGCTTAGGAAGGACGGATCAAGAGACCCAGTACTTC.

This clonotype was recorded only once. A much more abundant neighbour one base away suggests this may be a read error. CDR3 protein: CASSFGGYNGQFF. The CDR3 coding sequence is TGTGCCAGCAGTTTCGGGGGGTACAATGGGCAGTTCTTC. The chain carries TRBV27 and TRBJ2-1; TRBD2 agrees at 7 bases. CDR1 MNHEY and CDR2 SMNVEV come from the germline V gene (reference sequence). The CDR3 is made up of 13 amino acids.

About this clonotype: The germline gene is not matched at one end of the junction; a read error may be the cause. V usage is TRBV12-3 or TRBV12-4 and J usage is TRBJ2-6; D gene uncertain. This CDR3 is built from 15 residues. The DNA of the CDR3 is TGTGCCAGCAGTTTAACACGCTCTGGGGTCAACGTCCTGACTTTC. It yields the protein CASSLTRSGVNVLTF.

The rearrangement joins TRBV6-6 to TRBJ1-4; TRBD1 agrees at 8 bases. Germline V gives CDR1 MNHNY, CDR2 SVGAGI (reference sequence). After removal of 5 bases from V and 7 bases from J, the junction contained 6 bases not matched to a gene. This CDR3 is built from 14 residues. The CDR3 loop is CASSNQGASEKLFF. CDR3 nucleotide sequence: TGTGCCAGCAGTAACCAGGGGGCGAGTGAAAAACTGTTTTTT.

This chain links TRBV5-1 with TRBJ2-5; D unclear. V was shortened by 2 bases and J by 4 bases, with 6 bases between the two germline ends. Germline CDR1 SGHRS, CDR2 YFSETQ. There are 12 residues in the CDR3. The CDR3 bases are TGCGCCAGCAGCTTCCAGACAGAGACCCAGTACTTC. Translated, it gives CASSFQTETQYF.

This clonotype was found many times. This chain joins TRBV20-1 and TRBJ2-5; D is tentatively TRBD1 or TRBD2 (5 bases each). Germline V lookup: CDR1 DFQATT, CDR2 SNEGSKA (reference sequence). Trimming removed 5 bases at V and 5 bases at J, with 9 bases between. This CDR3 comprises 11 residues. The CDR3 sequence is CSALWGETQYF. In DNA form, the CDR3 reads TGCAGTGCTCTATGGGGGGAGACCCAGTACTTC.

CDR3 protein: CAISGQLGLGAQETQYF. The CDR3 DNA reads as TGTGCCATCAGTGGTCAATTGGGACTAGGGGCCCAAGAGACCCAGTACTTC. The V gene is TRBV10-3, the J gene TRBJ2-5, with 8 bases lining up with TRBD2. The CDR3 consists of 17 residues. V trimming: 4 bases; J trimming: 1 base; junction bases outside the gene matches: 11. Germline V CDR1 and CDR2: ENHRY, SYGVKD.

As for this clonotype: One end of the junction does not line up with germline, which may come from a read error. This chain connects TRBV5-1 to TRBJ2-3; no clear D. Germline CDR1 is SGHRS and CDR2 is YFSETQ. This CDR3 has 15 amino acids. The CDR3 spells CAGSLTVLVGDTQYF. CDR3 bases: TGCGCCGGCAGCTTGACGGTTTTGGTCGGGGATACGCAGTATTTT.

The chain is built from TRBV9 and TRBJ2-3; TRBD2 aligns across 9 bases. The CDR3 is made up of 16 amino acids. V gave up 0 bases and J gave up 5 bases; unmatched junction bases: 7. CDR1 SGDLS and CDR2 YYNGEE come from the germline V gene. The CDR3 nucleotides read TGTGCCAGCAGCGTAGAGCCTAGCGGGAAAGTAGATACGCAGTATTTT. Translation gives CASSVEPSGKVDTQYF.

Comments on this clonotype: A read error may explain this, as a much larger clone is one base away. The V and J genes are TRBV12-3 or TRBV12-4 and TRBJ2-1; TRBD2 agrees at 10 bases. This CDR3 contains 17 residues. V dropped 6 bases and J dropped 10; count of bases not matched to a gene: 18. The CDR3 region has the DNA TGTGCCAGCAGCAGCCCGAAGGGACGAGCGGGGGGGAGGGAGCAGTTCTTC. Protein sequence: CASSSPKGRAGGREQFF.